This T cell receptor beta chain was identified in a study of cytomegalovirus exposure and HLA in healthy donors (dated by TCRdb to the late 2010s). About the full investigation: In an earlier analysis of around 540 of the donors, approximately 260 Gb of sequence data and some 100 million unique TCR beta sequences from approximately 180 million T cells were reported. An early release covering 550 to 650 HLA-typed donors comprised approximately 300 gigabases of sequencing data and 85 million or so unique TCR sequences. The genetic ancestry cluster associated with self-reported Caucasian donors included 81% of the roughly 410 genotyped donors. The study aimed to test whether signatures of past pathogen exposure could be identified by cataloging public T cell receptors. The T cell repertoires of around 730 subjects were profiled by immunosequencing and related to cytomegalovirus serostatus. In addition to the first cohort of 666 subjects, a separate validation cohort of 120 different subjects was used. To predict cytomegalovirus infection status, the study combined high-throughput TCR immunosequencing, statistical association of individual TCRs with disease status, and machine learning. To study patterns of TCR occurrence, a later analysis re-analyzed previously published TCR beta repertoires from more than 550 donors and added high-resolution HLA genotyping. The later analysis used no new phenotypic data to find candidate immune exposures, relying instead on TCR beta sequences and their occurrence across donors. To decide whether each TCR beta V gene segment behaved as functional or pseudogenic, an earlier analysis of over 500 of the donors relied on high-throughput TCR beta sequencing. Alongside the repertoire data, information on donor age, sex, ethnicity and CMV serostatus was compiled. In a later genetic analysis, genome-wide SNP genotypes for about 60% of the 666 donors were used, and that subset was treated as a discovery cohort. Every discovery cohort repertoire had been produced on one sequencing platform. HLA typing covered class I and class II loci at four-digit resolution. The number of typed donors differed by locus: roughly 629-630 for A, B, C, DRB1 and DQB1; 522 for DQA1; 606 for DPA1; and roughly 470 for DPB1. About 5 DR-DQ haplotypes were handled as single units for association and clustering, since linkage in the cohort was strong. On average, around 200,000 unique TCR beta nucleotide sequences were sequenced per donor among about 400 genotyped donors of the cohort, with 15% to 20% of those sequences being non-productive. Here is what the overall study found, with its caveats: Immune exposure information for the cohort was limited to CMV serostatus. Cytomegalovirus status was reported to be diagnosed by the classifier with high specificity and sensitivity in both the original and validation cohorts. The 87-base-pair reads could not distinguish some IMGT-functional V segments, including TRBV6-2 and TRBV6-3, so those segments were excluded. It was suggested by the authors that the approach could potentially be generalized to other disease states and immunological phenotypes. HLA typing was unavailable for some donors at each locus, so association tests used only the typed subset. In a later analysis, HLA-associated TCR beta chains were found to be more clonally expanded and to have lower generation probabilities than equally common non-associated chains. A later genetic analysis reported fewer N-insertions in productive TCRs among donors in an Asian-associated ancestry cluster than the roughly 620-donor mean. Correlated functional status among segregating V segments might be attributable to linkage disequilibrium, but an unknown experimental factor could not be ruled out. When HLA alleles, especially DR and DQ, strongly co-occurred, TCR associations were difficult to assign to individual alleles. The sequencing pipeline was judged likely to have produced a cluster of highly shared sequence variants as a technical artifact. Only TCR beta chains were sequenced in this cohort, and the absence of alpha or paired-chain data limited detectable features. V-gene and J-gene trimming of TCR beta chains was associated with a missense DCLRE1C variant in a later genetic analysis, and the association was replicated in an independent cohort. Because counts were too low, about 15 rarely observed V segments, including chromosome 9 orphons, were left out of the earlier analysis of about 500 of the donors. Several of the top co-occurrence clusters appeared to be linked to parvovirus B19, influenza, CMV and Epstein-Barr virus, according to a later analysis. In vitro tests confirmed that a few of the cytomegalovirus-associated TCR beta chains recognize cytomegalovirus antigens. Roughly uniform sequencing depth across donors was assumed in presence/absence analyses, although this assumption may not hold. Most TCR sequences were seen in very few donors, while some public TCRs were found in many individuals. In a later analysis, most CMV-associated TCR beta chains were found to appear HLA-restricted, with HLA associations seemingly driven largely by CMV exposure. A further reported finding was that TCR beta sequences accurately predicted the HLA-A and HLA-B alleles for most subjects in the first cohort. In the study, roughly 160 TCR beta chains were listed as associated with cytomegalovirus. In an earlier analysis of approximately 590 of the donors, most TCR beta V segments appeared in productive rearrangements about 87% or about 30% of the time, broadly matching IMGT annotations. A later analysis found that TCR association rates varied across HLA loci, with DRB1 alleles showing the most associated TCRs and HLA-C alleles the fewest. In a later analysis, about 17,000 TCR beta sequences were associated with specific HLA alleles at a false discovery rate of 0.05.

Comment on this clone: What antigen it recognizes has not been identified. Base quality data are lacking; no much larger clone is found one base away.

Compared with germline, V lacks 0 bases and J lacks 0 bases; bases without a gene match: 8. From cysteine to phenylalanine, the CDR3 is 19 amino acids long. Just the 57-base CDR3 DNA is kept, in frame starting at base 1. The germline V gene yields LGHNA for CDR1 and YSLEER for CDR2. The cohort comprised fewer than 700 healthy bone marrow donors. All cohort members were sampled while nominally healthy, although unrecorded immune exposures were likely present. The donor was CMV seronegative and belonged to the group of over 350 seronegative cohort members. A peripheral blood sample was provided by each donor, and peripheral blood mononuclear cells were used for TCR beta sequencing. Genomic DNA was extracted from the blood cell samples with the Qiagen DNeasy Blood Extraction Kit. The method was the immunoSEQ multiplex PCR assay. For the multiplex PCR, a mixture combining 60 forward primers for TCR Vbeta segments and 13 reverse primers for TCR Jbeta segments was used. Amplification of the CDR3 region of rearranged TCR beta genes was performed with a multiplex PCR assay on genomic DNA. The Illumina HiSeq System was used to sequence the amplified TCR beta libraries as 87-base-pair reads. Per the original workflow: Across the 670 or so repertoires, a later analysis counted around 80 million unique TCR beta chains, approximately 12 million of which were shared by at least two donors. Raw reads were error-corrected and collapsed into unique sequences with a nearest-neighbor algorithm that merged closely related sequences to remove PCR and sequencing errors. CDR3 sequences were aligned to IMGT reference sequences to assign V, D and J gene segments. Each retained sequence needed at least a six-nucleotide match to both a V gene segment and a J gene segment. Rearrangements were classified as productive when the CDR3 lacked stop codons and remained in frame with V and J, and all other rearrangements were classified as non-productive. CDR3 was defined according to IMGT convention as the region running from the second conserved V-encoded cysteine to the conserved J-encoded phenylalanine. Sequences without an unambiguous match to a single V gene segment were excluded from the earlier analysis of a few hundred of the donors. In an earlier analysis of a few hundred of the donors, V segments were called functional above 56.7% productive rearrangements and were called segregating when the between-donor standard deviation exceeded 5%. A statistical classification framework was developed to diagnose cytomegalovirus status using the catalog of TCR beta chain sequences. In a later analysis, V and J genes were assigned by comparing TCR nucleotide sequences against IMGT/GENE-DB human TR gene sequences. A later analysis assigned CDR3 sequences and most-parsimonious VDJ recombination scenarios with the TCRdist pipeline. In a later analysis, every TCR beta chain was defined by the combination of its CDR3 amino acid sequence and its V-gene family, and reads without a unique V-gene family were dropped. A later analysis removed 500 to 600 highly shared, low-generation-probability nucleotide sequences to deal with suspected cross-contamination and a sequencing artifact. A later analysis calculated a clonal expansion index for each public chain from normalized within-repertoire ranks of inferred template counts. A later analysis computed generation probabilities with a VDJ recombination model fitted to out-of-frame rearrangements, and checked the results against IGoR. In a later analysis, TCR-TCR, TCR-HLA and TCR-CMV co-occurrence was scored with hypergeometric tests, and a repertoire-size bias correction was applied to TCR pairs. In a later analysis, false discovery rates were estimated by permuting HLA or CMV assignments 20 times. A later analysis grouped co-occurring TCRs with DBSCAN, adding TCRdist sequence similarity when clustering within HLA-allele-positive subsets. Co-occurrence clustering excluded repertoires with fewer than 30,000 or more than 120,000 public chains, plus five with anomalous nucleotide sharing. TCRdb retrieved this table from immuneACCESS and kept in-frame rearrangements only. Not all clones are present; in checked studies, unresolved V genes account for under half, and no reason is known for the remainder. That table furnishes V, J and clone size, whereas the DNA furnished D and trimming. Across this sample there are roughly 100,000 clones, with around 74% seen only once. Roughly 1.2% of the sample is held by the ten biggest clonotypes.

The TCR sequence derives from a middle-aged man in good health and CMV-seronegative. Input material: PBMCs. The chain uses TRBV4-3 and TRBJ1-6, with 7 junctional bases fitting TRBD1. The bases read TGCGCCAGCAGCCAAGATAGGGACAGCCCTAGCTCCTATAATTCACCCCTCCACTTT. It translates as CASSQDRDSPSSYNSPLHF.